This T cell receptor beta chain is from a study of cytomegalovirus exposure and HLA in healthy donors (dated by TCRdb to the late 2010s). With respect to the entire study: An earlier analysis of several hundred of the donors reported 250 to 350 Gb of sequence data and 117 million unique TCR beta sequences obtained from about 180 million T cells. The T cell repertoires of several hundred subjects were profiled by immunosequencing and related to cytomegalovirus serostatus. Every discovery cohort repertoire had been produced on one sequencing platform. Of the roughly 410 genotyped donors, roughly 80% were placed in the genetic ancestry cluster associated with self-reported Caucasian donors. The study was designed to test whether signatures of past pathogen exposure could be identified by cataloging public T cell receptors. An earlier analysis of approximately 580 of the donors used high-throughput TCR beta sequencing to judge whether each TCR beta V gene segment behaved as functional or pseudogenic. HLA typing covered class I and class II loci at four-digit resolution. To study patterns of TCR occurrence, a later analysis re-analyzed previously published TCR beta repertoires from around 700 donors and added high-resolution HLA genotyping. Rather than using new phenotypic data, the later analysis identified candidate immune exposures from TCR beta sequences and from how often those sequences occurred across donors. Besides the first cohort of 550 to 750 subjects, a separate validation cohort made up of 120 different subjects was used. In a later genetic analysis, genome-wide SNP genotypes for about three fifths of the roughly 670 donors were used, and that subset was treated as a discovery cohort. The number of typed donors differed by locus: 629-630 for A, B, C, DRB1 and DQB1; approximately 520 for DQA1; fewer than 610 for DPA1; and roughly 470 for DPB1. Approximately 300 gigabases of sequencing data and about 92 million unique TCR sequences made up an early release that covered several hundred HLA-typed donors. To predict cytomegalovirus infection status, the study combined high-throughput TCR immunosequencing, statistical association of individual TCRs with disease status, and machine learning. Donor age, sex, ethnicity and CMV serostatus were compiled alongside the repertoire data. Four to six DR-DQ haplotypes were handled as single units for association and clustering, since linkage in the cohort was strong. Among about 370 genotyped donors of the cohort, an average of roughly 230,000 unique TCR beta nucleotide sequences was sequenced per donor, of which 15% to 20% were non-productive.

In total, about 650 healthy bone marrow donors made up the cohort. At the time of sampling, every cohort member was nominally healthy, though immune exposures that went unrecorded were likely present. The donor was CMV seropositive and was included in the group of some 290 seropositive cohort members. Every donor gave a peripheral blood sample, and the peripheral blood mononuclear cells from that sample were used for TCR beta sequencing. The Qiagen DNeasy Blood Extraction Kit was used to extract genomic DNA from the blood cell samples. Study-level results and caveats: A later analysis associated some 17,000 TCR beta sequences with specific HLA alleles at a false discovery rate of 0.05. Fewer than 20 rarely observed V segments, including chromosome 9 orphons, were excluded from the earlier analysis of approximately 500 of the donors because counts were too low. The authors suggested that the approach could potentially be generalized to other disease states and immunological phenotypes. In the study, some 160 TCR beta chains were listed as associated with cytomegalovirus. Because some donors lacked HLA typing at each locus, the association tests relied only on the typed subset. The sequencing pipeline was judged likely to have produced a cluster of highly shared sequence variants as a technical artifact. Cytomegalovirus status was reported to be diagnosed by the classifier with high specificity and sensitivity in both the original and validation cohorts. In a later analysis, most CMV-associated TCR beta chains were found to appear HLA-restricted, with HLA associations seemingly driven largely by CMV exposure. A later analysis found that HLA-associated TCR beta chains were more clonally expanded and had lower generation probabilities than equally common non-associated chains. This cohort had only TCR beta chains sequenced, and the lack of alpha or paired-chain data limited which features could be detected. In a later analysis, the rate of TCR association differed among HLA loci, with DRB1 alleles having the most associated TCRs and HLA-C alleles having the fewest. In an earlier analysis of more than 500 of the donors, most TCR beta V segments appeared in productive rearrangements about 90% or about 30% of the time, broadly matching IMGT annotations. Correlated functional status among segregating V segments might be attributable to linkage disequilibrium, but an unknown experimental factor could not be ruled out. Some IMGT-functional V segments, including TRBV6-2 and TRBV6-3, could not be distinguished by the 87-base-pair reads and were therefore excluded. In a later analysis, several top co-occurrence clusters were reported to appear linked to parvovirus B19, influenza, CMV and Epstein-Barr virus. An association between a missense DCLRE1C variant and V-gene and J-gene trimming of TCR beta chains was found in a later genetic analysis and replicated in an independent cohort. Assigning TCR associations to individual alleles was difficult when HLA alleles, especially DR and DQ, strongly co-occurred. CMV serostatus was the only immune exposure information available for the cohort. While some public TCRs were present in many individuals, most TCR sequences turned up only very rarely across donors. Presence/absence analyses assumed roughly uniform sequencing depth across donors, an assumption that may not hold. A few of the identified cytomegalovirus-associated TCR beta chains were confirmed in vitro to be specific for cytomegalovirus antigens. A later genetic analysis reported fewer N-insertions in productive TCRs among donors in an Asian-associated ancestry cluster than the roughly 670-donor mean. A further reported finding was that TCR beta sequences accurately predicted the HLA-A and HLA-B alleles for most subjects in the first cohort.

As regards this clone: Its antigen has not been determined. No much larger clone exists at a distance of one base, and base qualities are not known.

The library was built by means of the immunoSEQ multiplex PCR assay. The multiplex PCR relied on a mix of 60 forward primers for TCR Vbeta segments and 13 reverse primers for TCR Jbeta segments. A multiplex PCR assay on genomic DNA amplified the CDR3 region of rearranged TCR beta genes. On the Illumina HiSeq System, the amplified TCR beta libraries were sequenced as 87-base-pair reads. The paper's data handling went like this. A later analysis tallied approximately 87 million unique TCR beta chains across the 600 to 700 repertoires, and roughly 11 million of those chains were shared by two or more donors. Raw reads were error-corrected and collapsed into unique sequences by a nearest-neighbor algorithm in which closely related sequences were merged to remove PCR and sequencing errors. V, D and J gene segments were assigned by aligning CDR3 sequences to IMGT reference sequences. For a sequence to be retained, at least a six-nucleotide match to both a V gene segment and a J gene segment was required. Rearrangements were classified as productive when the CDR3 lacked stop codons and remained in frame with V and J, and all other rearrangements were classified as non-productive. Following IMGT convention, CDR3 was defined as the stretch from the second conserved V-encoded cysteine up to the conserved J-encoded phenylalanine. The earlier analysis of approximately 590 of the donors excluded any sequence lacking an unambiguous match to a single V gene segment. An earlier analysis of some 500 of the donors classified V segments as functional when productive rearrangements were above 56.7% and as segregating when the standard deviation between donors was above 5%. A statistical classification framework was built for diagnosing cytomegalovirus status from the catalog of TCR beta chain sequences. A later analysis assigned V and J genes by comparing TCR nucleotide sequences with IMGT/GENE-DB human TR gene sequences. The TCRdist pipeline was used in a later analysis to assign CDR3 sequences and most-parsimonious VDJ recombination scenarios. A later analysis defined each TCR beta chain by its CDR3 amino acid sequence plus V-gene family, and excluded reads lacking a unique V-gene family. A later analysis removed 500 to 600 highly shared, low-generation-probability nucleotide sequences to deal with suspected cross-contamination and a sequencing artifact. For each public chain, a later analysis derived a clonal expansion index from normalized ranks of inferred template counts within each repertoire. In a later analysis, generation probabilities were computed using a VDJ recombination model fitted to out-of-frame rearrangements, and the results were checked against IGoR. Hypergeometric tests were used in a later analysis to score TCR-TCR, TCR-HLA and TCR-CMV co-occurrence, with a repertoire-size bias correction applied to the TCR pairs. In a later analysis, false discovery rates were estimated by permuting HLA or CMV assignments 20 times. A later analysis grouped co-occurring TCRs with DBSCAN, adding TCRdist sequence similarity when clustering within HLA-allele-positive subsets. Repertoires with fewer than 30,000 or more than 120,000 public chains were left out of co-occurrence clustering, as were a few repertoires with anomalous nucleotide sharing. TCRdb holds this immuneACCESS table with in-frame rearrangements only. Some clones are missing; in checked studies, unresolved V genes explain under half, and the rest has no known cause. D and trimming come from the DNA, and the V and J calls and clone size come from that table. Within this sample are approximately 190,000 clones, with roughly 74% of them counted one time only. Roughly 15% of the sample belongs to the ten largest clones.

V ends up 6 bases short and J 3 bases short, with an unmatched junction base count of 0. The CDR3 spans 13 residues, from the cysteine through the phenylalanine. Here the CDR3 DNA is all that survives: 39 bases in frame from base 1. Based on the germline V gene (reference sequence), the CDR1 and CDR2 sequences are MNHEY and SMNVEV. The sequence joins TRBV27 to TRBJ2-7; TRBD2 lines up with 12 middle nucleotides. Source material: PBMCs. The clonotype comes from a woman aged 25-40 years in good health and CMV-seropositive. The CDR3 is CASRTSGSYEQYF. The DNA reads TGTGCCAGCAGGACTAGCGGGAGCTACGAGCAGTACTTC.